A single T cell receptor (beta chain) is shown here with its context. Profiled with immunoSEQ multiplex PCR; TCRdb holds only in-frame clones, not every one. The profile shows 1,500 to 2,000 clones, approximately 90% of them singletons. The germline V gene encodes CDR1 SNHLY and CDR2 FYNNEI. Deletions cut 1 base from V and 4 bases from J, with 11 bases between. The CDR3 loop spans 14 amino acids. The data belong to a study of chemoradiotherapy in HPV16-positive cancers. The sequence came from a human donor with HPV-associated anogenital cancer. The J gene is TRBJ2-7, the V gene TRBV2, with D possibly matching TRBD1 (5 bases). The sequences come from tumor tissue, collected from a patient who underwent chemoradiotherapy. In nucleotides, the CDR3 is TGTGCCAGCAGTGAAGTCACAGGCCAGTACGAGCAGTACTTC. It encodes CASSEVTGQYEQYF.